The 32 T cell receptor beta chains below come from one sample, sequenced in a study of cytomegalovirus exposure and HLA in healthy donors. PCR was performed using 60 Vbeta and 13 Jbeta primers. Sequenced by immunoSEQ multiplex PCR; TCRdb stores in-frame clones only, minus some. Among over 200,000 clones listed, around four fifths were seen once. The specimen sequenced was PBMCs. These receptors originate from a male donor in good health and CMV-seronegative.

DNA of the CDR3: TGCGCCAGCAGCCAAGACGCTAGCGGGAGACAAGAAGATACGCAGTATTTT. The encoded protein is CASSQDASGRQEDTQYF. This chain connects TRBV4-1 to TRBJ2-3, with TRBD2 identical over 10 bases. Germline-derived CDR1 and CDR2 are MGHRA and YSYEKL. The ends lost 0 bases at V and 5 bases at J; junction bases unmatched: 8. The length of the CDR3 is 17 residues.

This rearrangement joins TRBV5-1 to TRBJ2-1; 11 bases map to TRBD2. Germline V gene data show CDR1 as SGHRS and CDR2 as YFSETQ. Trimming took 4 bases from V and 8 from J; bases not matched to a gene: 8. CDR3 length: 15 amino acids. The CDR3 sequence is CASSLLAGGDHEQFF. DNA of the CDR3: TGCGCCAGCAGCCTCCTAGCGGGAGGCGACCATGAGCAGTTCTTC.

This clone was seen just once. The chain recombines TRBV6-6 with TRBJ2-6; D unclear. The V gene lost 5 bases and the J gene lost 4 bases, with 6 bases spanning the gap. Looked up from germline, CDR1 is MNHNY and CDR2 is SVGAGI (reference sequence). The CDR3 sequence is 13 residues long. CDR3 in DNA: TGTGCCAGCAGTAACAGCGGGGCCAACGTCCTGACTTTC. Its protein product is CASSNSGANVLTF.

CDR3: CASSVRDRAITNEQFF. CDR3 coding DNA: TGTGCCAGCAGTGTCCGGGACAGGGCAATTACCAATGAGCAGTTCTTC. This chain links TRBV28 with TRBJ2-1; 9 bases are shared with TRBD1. The CDR3 runs to 16 residues. Per germline, CDR1 MDHEN and CDR2 SYDVKM. V gave up 5 bases and J gave up 6 bases; unmatched junction bases: 11.

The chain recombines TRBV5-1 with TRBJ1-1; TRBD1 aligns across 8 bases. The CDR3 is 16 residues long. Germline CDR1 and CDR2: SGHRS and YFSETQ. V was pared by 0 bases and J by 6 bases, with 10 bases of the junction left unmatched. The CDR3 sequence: CASSLAQGVGFAEAFF. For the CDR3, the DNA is TGCGCCAGCAGCTTGGCACAGGGGGTCGGGTTCGCTGAAGCTTTCTTT.

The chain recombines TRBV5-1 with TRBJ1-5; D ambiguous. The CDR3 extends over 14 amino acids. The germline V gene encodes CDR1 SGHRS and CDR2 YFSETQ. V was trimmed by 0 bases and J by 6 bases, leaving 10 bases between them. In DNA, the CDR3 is TGCGCCAGCAGCTTGGATGGAGGTGGTCAGCCCCAGCATTTT. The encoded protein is CASSLDGGGQPQHF.

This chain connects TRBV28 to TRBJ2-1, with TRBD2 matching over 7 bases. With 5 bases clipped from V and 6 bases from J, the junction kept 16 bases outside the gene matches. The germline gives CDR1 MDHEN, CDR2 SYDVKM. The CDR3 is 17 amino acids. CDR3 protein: CASSPLLLAGVINEQFF. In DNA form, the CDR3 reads TGTGCCAGCAGTCCTCTCCTATTGGCGGGAGTTATCAATGAGCAGTTCTTC.

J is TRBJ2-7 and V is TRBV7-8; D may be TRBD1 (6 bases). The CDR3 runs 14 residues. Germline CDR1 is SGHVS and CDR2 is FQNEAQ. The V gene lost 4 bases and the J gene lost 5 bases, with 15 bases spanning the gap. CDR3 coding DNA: TGTGCCAGCAGCTCTACAGGGCCCGTGGACGAGCAGTACTTC. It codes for CASSSTGPVDEQYF. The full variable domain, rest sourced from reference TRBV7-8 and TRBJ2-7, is GAGVSQSPRYKVAKRGQDVALRCDPISGHVSLFWYQQALGQGPEFLTYFQNEAQLDKSGLPSDRFFAERPEGSVSTLKIQRTQQEDSAVYLCASSSTGPVDEQYFGPGTRLTVT.

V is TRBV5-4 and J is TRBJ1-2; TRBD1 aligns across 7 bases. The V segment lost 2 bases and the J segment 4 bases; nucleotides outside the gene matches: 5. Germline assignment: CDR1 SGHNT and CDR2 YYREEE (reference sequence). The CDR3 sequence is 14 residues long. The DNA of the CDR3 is TGTGCCAGCAGCTTCCGACAGGGAGGCTATGGCTACACCTTC. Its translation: CASSFRQGGYGYTF.

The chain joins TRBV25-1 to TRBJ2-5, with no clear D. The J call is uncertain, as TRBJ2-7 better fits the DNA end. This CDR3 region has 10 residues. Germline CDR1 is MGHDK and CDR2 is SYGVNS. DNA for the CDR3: TGTGCCAGCAGTTACCACGAGCAGTACTTC. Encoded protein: CASSYHEQYF.

Written as DNA, the CDR3 is TGTGCCAGCAGCTTATATACAGGCTTTGGGGAAGCTTTCTTT. It yields the protein CASSLYTGFGEAFF. V gene TRBV6-1 combines with J gene TRBJ1-1; maybe TRBD1 (5 bases). The CDR3 contains 14 residues. The V and J ends lost 6 bases and 8 bases respectively, with 19 bases between them. Germline-derived CDR1 and CDR2 are MNHNS and SASEGT.

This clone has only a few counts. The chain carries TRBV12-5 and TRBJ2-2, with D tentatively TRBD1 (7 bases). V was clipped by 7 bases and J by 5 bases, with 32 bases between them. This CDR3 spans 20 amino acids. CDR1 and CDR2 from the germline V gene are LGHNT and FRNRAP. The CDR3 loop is CASASWGQPQVGGSTGELFF. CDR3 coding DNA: TGTGCTAGTGCCTCCTGGGGACAGCCACAAGTCGGAGGGTCGACCGGGGAGCTGTTTTTT. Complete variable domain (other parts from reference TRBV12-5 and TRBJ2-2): DARVTQTPRHKVTEMGQEVTMRCQPILGHNTVFWYRQTMMQGLELLAYFRNRAPLDDSGMPKDRFSAEMPDATLATLKIQPSEPRDSAVYFCASASWGQPQVGGSTGELFFGEGSRLTVL.

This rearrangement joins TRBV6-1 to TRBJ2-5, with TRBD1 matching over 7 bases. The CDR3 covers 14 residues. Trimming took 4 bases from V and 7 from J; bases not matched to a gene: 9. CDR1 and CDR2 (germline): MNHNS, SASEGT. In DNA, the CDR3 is TGTGCCAGCAGTGCCGCAGGGGGTTTGGGGACCCAGTACTTC. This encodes CASSAAGGLGTQYF.

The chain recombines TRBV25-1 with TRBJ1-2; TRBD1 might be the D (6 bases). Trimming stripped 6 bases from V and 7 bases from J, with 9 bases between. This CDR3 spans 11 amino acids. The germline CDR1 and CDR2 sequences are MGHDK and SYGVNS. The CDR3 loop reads CASRGTTGYTF. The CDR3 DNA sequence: TGTGCCAGCAGGGGGACAACTGGCTACACCTTC.

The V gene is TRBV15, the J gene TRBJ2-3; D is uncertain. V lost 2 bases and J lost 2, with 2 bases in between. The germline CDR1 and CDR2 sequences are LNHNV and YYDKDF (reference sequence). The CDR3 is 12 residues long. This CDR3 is CATSRHTDTQYF. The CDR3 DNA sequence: TGTGCCACCAGCAGACACACAGATACGCAGTATTTT.

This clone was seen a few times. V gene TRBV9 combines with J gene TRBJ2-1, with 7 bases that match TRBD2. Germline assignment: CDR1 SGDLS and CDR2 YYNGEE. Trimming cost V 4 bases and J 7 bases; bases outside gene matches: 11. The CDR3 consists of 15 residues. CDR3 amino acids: CASSLSGAEKNEQFF. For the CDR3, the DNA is TGTGCCAGCAGCCTAAGCGGGGCGGAAAAAAATGAGCAGTTCTTC. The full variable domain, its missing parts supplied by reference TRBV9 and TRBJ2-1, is DSGVTQTPKHLITATGQRVTLRCSPRSGDLSVYWYQQSLDQGLQFLIQYYNGEERAKGNILERFSAQQFPDLHSELNLSSLELGDSALYFCASSLSGAEKNEQFFGPGTRLTVL.

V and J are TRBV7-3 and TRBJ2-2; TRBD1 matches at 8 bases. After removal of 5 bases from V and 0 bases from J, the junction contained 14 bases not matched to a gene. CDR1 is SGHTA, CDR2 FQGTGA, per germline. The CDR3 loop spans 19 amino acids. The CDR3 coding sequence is TGTGCCAGCAGCCCCCGGGACAGGAGAACTTACGCGAACACCGGGGAGCTGTTTTTT. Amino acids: CASSPRDRRTYANTGELFF.

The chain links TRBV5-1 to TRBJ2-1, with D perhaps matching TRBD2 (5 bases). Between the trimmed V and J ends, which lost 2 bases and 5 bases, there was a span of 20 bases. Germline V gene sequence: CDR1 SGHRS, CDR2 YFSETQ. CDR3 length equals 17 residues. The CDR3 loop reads CASSFTPQGWRDNEQFF. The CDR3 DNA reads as TGCGCCAGCAGCTTCACTCCCCAAGGGTGGCGGGACAATGAGCAGTTCTTC.

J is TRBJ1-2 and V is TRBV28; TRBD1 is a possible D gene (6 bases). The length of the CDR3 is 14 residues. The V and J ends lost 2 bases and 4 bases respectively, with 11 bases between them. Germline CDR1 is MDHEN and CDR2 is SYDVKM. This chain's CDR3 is CASSLMGAGYGYTF. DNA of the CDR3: TGTGCCAGCAGTTTAATGGGGGCGGGCTATGGCTACACCTTC.

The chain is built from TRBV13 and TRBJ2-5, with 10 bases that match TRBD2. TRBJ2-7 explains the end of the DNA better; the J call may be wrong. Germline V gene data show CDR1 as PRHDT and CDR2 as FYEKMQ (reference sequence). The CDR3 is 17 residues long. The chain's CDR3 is CASSGWAASGSENEQYF. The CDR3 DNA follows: TGTGCCAGCAGCGGGTGGGCCGCTAGCGGGAGTGAAAACGAGCAGTACTTC.

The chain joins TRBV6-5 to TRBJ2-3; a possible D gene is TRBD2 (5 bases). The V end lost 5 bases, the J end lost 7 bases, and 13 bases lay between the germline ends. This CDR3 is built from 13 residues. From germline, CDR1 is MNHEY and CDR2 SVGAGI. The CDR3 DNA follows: TGTGCCAGCAGTGAAGCAGGCGGGTATACGCAGTATTTT. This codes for CASSEAGGYTQYF.

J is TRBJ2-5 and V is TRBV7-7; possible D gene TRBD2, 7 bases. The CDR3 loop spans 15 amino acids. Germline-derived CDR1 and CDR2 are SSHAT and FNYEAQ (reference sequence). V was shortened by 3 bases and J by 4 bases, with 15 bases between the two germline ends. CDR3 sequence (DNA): TGTGCCAGCAGCTTTACTAGGGGGGGTAGAGAGACCCAGTACTTC. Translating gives CASSFTRGGRETQYF.

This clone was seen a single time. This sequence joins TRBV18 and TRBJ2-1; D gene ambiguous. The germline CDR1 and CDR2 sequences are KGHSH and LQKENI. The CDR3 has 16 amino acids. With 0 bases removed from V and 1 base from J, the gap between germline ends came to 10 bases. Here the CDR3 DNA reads TGTGCCAGCTCACCACCGACCAGCGTTTCCTACAATGAGCAGTTCTTC. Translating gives CASSPPTSVSYNEQFF.

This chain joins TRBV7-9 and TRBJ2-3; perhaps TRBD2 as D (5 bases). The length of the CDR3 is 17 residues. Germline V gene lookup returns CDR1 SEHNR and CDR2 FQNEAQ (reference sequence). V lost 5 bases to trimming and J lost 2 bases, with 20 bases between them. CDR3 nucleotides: TGTGCCAGCAGCCCCTACTCTAGCCGTAAAGCCACAGATACGCAGTATTTT. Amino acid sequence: CASSPYSSRKATDTQYF.

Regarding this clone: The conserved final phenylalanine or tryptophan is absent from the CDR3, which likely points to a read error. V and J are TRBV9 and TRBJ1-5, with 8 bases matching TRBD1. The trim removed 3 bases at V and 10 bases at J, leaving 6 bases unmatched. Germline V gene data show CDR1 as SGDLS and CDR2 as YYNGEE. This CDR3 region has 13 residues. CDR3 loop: CASSERDRTPQHL. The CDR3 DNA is TGTGCCAGCAGCGAACGGGACAGGACCCCCCAGCATCTT.

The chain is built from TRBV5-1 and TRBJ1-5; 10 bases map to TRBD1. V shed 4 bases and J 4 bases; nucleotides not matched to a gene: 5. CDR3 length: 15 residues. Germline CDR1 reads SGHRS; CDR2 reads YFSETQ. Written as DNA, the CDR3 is TGCGCCAGCAGCGTGGGACAGGGGAGGAATCAGCCCCAGCATTTT. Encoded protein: CASSVGQGRNQPQHF.

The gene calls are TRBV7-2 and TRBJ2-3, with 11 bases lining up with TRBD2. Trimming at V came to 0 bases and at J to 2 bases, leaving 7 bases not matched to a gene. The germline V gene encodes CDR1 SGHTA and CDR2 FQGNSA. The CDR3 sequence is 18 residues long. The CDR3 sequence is CASSLAGGTSGNTDTQYF. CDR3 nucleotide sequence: TGTGCCAGCAGCTTAGCGGGCGGGACTAGCGGTAACACAGATACGCAGTATTTT. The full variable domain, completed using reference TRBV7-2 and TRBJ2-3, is GAGVSQSPSNKVTEKGKDVELRCDPISGHTALYWYRQSLGQGLEFLIYFQGNSAPDKSGLPSDRFSAERTGGSVSTLTIQRTQQEDSAVYLCASSLAGGTSGNTDTQYFGPGTRLTVL.

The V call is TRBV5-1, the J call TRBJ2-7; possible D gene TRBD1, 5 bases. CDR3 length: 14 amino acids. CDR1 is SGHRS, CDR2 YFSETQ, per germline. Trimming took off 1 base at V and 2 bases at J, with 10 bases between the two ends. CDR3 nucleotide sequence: TGCGCCAGCAGCTTGTTCGCGACAGCCTACGAGCAGTACTTC. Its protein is CASSLFATAYEQYF. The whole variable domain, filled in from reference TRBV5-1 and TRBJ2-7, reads KAGVTQTPRYLIKTRGQQVTLSCSPISGHRSVSWYQQTPGQGLQFLFEYFSETQRNKGNFPGRFSGRQFSNSRSEMNVSTLELGDSALYLCASSLFATAYEQYFGPGTRLTVT.

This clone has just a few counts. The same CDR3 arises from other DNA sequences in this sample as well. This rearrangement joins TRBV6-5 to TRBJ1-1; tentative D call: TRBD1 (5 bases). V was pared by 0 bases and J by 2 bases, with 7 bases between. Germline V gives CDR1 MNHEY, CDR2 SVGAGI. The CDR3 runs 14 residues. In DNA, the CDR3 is TGTGCCAGCAGTTACTCAGGGGCTAACACTGAAGCTTTCTTT. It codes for CASSYSGANTEAFF.

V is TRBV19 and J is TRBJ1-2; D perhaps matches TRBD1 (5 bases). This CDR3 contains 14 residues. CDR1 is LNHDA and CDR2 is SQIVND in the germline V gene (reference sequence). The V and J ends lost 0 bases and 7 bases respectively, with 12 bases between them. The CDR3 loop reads CASSIESGLFGYTF. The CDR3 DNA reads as TGTGCCAGTAGTATAGAATCAGGGTTGTTTGGCTACACCTTC.

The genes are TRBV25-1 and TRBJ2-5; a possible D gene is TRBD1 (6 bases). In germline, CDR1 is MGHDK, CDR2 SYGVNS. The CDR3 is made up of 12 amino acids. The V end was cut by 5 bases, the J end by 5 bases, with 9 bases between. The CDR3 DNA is TGTGCCAGCAGTCAAAGGGGGGAGACCCAGTACTTC. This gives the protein CASSQRGETQYF.

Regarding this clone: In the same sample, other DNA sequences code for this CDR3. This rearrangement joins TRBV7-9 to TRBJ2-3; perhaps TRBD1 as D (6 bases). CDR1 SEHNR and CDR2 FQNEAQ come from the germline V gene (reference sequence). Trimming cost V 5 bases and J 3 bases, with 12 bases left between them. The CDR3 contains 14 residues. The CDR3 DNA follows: TGTGCCAGCAGCCCGGACAGCCGGACAGATACGCAGTATTTT. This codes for CASSPDSRTDTQYF.